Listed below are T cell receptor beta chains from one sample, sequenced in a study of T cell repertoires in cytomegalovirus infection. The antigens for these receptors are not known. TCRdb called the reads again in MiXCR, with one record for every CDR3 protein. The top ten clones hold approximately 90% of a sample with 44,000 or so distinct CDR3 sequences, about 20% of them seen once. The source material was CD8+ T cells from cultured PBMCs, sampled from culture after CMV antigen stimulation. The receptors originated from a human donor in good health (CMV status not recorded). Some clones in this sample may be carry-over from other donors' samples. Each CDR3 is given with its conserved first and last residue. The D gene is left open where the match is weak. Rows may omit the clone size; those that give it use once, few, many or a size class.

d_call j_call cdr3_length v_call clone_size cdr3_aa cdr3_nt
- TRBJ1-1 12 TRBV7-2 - CASSLGVVEAFF TGTGCCAGCAGCTTAGGGGTTGTTGAAGCTTTCTTT
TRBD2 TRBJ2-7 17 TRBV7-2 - CASSDGTSGFHTYEQYF TGTGCCAGCAGCGACGGGACTAGCGGGTTTCACACCTACGAGCAGTACTTC
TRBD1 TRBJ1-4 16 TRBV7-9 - CASSSLDRLFNEKLFF TGTGCCAGCAGCTCGCTGGACAGGCTCTTTAATGAAAAACTGTTTTTT
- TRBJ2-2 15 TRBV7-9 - CASSFATSITGELFF TGTGCCAGCAGCTTCGCGACTAGTATAACCGGGGAGCTGTTTTTT
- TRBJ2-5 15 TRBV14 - CASSQARDVIWTQYF TGTGCCAGCAGCCAAGCTCGAGACGTAATTTGGACCCAGTACTTC
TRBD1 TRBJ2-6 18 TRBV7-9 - CASSFGQGMSAGANVLTF TGTGCCAGCAGCTTCGGACAGGGTATGTCTGCTGGGGCCAACGTCCTGACTTTC
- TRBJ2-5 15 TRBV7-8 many CASTHRDGPKETQYF TGTGCCAGCACCCACCGGGATGGGCCTAAAGAGACCCAGTACTTC
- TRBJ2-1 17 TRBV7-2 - CASSLDPPTGPDNEQFF TGTGCCAGCAGCTTGGATCCCCCGACGGGGCCTGACAATGAGCAGTTCTTC
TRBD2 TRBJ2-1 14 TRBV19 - CASSLAAPYNEQFF TGTGCCAGTAGTCTAGCGGCACCCTACAATGAGCAGTTCTTC
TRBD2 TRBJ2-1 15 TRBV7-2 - CASSPPGGRYNEQFF TGTGCCAGCAGCCCCCCGGGGGGACGGTACAATGAGCAGTTCTTC
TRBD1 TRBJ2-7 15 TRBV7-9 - CASSRFGDREDEQYF TGTGCCAGCAGTCGGTTCGGGGACAGGGAAGACGAGCAGTACTTC
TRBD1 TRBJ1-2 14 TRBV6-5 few CASSYGDSLYGYTF TGTGCCAGCAGTTACGGGGACAGCCTCTATGGCTACACCTTC
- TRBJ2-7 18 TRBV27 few CASSLSVGDWTASYEQYF TGTGCCAGCAGTTTATCAGTGGGTGACTGGACAGCTTCCTACGAGCAGTACTTC
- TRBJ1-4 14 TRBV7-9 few CASSVRAEEEKLFF TGTGCCAGCAGCGTCCGGGCCGAGGAAGAAAAACTGTTTTTT
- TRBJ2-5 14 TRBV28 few CASSSDRIQETQYF TGTGCCAGCAGCAGCGACAGAATTCAAGAGACCCAGTACTTC
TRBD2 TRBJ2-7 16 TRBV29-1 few CSALGLAGVFSYEQYF TGCAGCGCCCTCGGACTAGCGGGAGTATTTTCCTACGAGCAGTACTTC
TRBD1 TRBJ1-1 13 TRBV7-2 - CASSLATGAETFF TGTGCCAGCAGCTTAGCGACAGGGGCTGAAACTTTCTTT
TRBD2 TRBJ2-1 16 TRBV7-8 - CASSPLGAGGVDEQFF TGTGCCAGCAGCCCCCTGGGAGCGGGAGGGGTCGATGAGCAGTTCTTC
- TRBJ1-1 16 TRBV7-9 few CASSPTISVSEGEAFF TGTGCCAGCAGCCCCACGATATCTGTCTCAGAGGGTGAAGCTTTCTTT
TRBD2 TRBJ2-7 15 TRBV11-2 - CASSASGTISYEQYF TGTGCCAGCAGTGCCTCCGGGACTATCTCCTACGAGCAGTACTTC
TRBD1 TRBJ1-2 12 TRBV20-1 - CSARGAGGGYTF TGCAGTGCTAGAGGGGCAGGGGGAGGCTACACCTTC
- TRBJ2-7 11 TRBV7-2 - CASSLGLEQYF TGTGCCAGCAGCTTGGGGCTTGAGCAGTACTTC
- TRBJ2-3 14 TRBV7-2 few CASSPISGDPTQYF TGTGCCAGCAGCCCAATATCAGGGGATCCTACGCAGTATTTT
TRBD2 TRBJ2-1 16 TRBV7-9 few CASSFLLAGDDNEQFF TGTGCCAGCAGCTTTCTCCTAGCGGGAGACGACAATGAGCAGTTCTTC
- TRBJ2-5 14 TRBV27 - CASRLGPGVETQYF TGTGCCAGCAGACTAGGACCCGGGGTGGAGACCCAGTACTTC
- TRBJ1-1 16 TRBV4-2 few CASSQSSLIMNTEAFF TGTGCCAGCAGCCAGTCGTCCCTGATCATGAACACTGAAGCTTTCTTT